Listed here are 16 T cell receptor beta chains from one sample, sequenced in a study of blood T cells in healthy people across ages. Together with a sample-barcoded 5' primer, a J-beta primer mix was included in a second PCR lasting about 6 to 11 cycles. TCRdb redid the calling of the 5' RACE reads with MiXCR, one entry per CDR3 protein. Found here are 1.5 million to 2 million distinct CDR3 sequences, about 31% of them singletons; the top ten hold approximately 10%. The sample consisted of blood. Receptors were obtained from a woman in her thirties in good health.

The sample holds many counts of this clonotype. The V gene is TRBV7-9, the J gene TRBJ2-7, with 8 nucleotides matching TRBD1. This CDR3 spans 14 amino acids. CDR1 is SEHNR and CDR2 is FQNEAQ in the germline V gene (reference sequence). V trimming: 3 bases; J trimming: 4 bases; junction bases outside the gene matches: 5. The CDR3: CASSFDRGGYEQYF. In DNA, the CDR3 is TGTGCCAGCAGCTTCGACAGGGGAGGATACGAGCAGTACTTC.

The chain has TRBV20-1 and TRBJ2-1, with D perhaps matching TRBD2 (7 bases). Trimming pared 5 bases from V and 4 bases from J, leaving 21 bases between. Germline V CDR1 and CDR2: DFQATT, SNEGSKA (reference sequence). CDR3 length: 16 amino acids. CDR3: CSAPQSRGGVYNEQFF. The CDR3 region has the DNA TGCAGTGCTCCCCAAAGCCGAGGGGGGGTTTACAATGAGCAGTTCTTC.

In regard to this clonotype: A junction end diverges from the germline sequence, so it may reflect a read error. This chain's CDR3 is CASSLLAARGGEQYF. In nucleotides, the CDR3 is TGTGCCAGCAGCTTATTAGCAGCGCGAGGGGGCGAGCAGTACTTC. The V call is TRBV27, the J call TRBJ2-7; TRBD1 is a possible D gene (6 bases). The germline V gene encodes CDR1 MNHEY and CDR2 SMNVEV (reference sequence). The CDR3 length is 15 residues.

This CDR3 is CASSYGGGPGDEQYF. In DNA, the CDR3 is TGTGCCAGCAGTTACGGGGGGGGCCCGGGGGACGAGCAGTACTTC. The chain uses TRBV12-3 or TRBV12-4 and TRBJ2-7; 8 bases are shared with TRBD2. The CDR3 spans 15 residues. The J segment lost 5 bases and the V segment lost 4 bases, leaving 10 bases of the junction unmatched.

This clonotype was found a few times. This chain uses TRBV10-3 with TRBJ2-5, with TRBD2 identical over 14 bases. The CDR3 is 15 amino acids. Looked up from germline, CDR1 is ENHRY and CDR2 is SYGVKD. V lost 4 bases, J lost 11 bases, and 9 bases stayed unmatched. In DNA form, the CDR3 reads TGTGCCATCAGTGGGGGACTAGCGGGGGAAATGGCGCAGTACTTC. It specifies CAISGGLAGEMAQYF.

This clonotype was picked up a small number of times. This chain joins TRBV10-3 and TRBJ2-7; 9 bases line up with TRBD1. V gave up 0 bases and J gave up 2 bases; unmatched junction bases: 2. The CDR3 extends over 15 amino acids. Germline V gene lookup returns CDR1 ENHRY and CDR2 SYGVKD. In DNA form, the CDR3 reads TGTGCCATCAGTGAGTCGGGACAGGGAACCTACGAGCAGTACTTC. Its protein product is CAISESGQGTYEQYF.

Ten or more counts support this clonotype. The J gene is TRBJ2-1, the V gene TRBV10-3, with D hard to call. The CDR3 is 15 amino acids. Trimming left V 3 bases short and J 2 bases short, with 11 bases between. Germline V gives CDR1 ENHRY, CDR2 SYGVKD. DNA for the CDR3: TGTGCCATCAGTGACTTGGCCGAAACCTACAATGAGCAGTTCTTC. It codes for CAISDLAETYNEQFF.

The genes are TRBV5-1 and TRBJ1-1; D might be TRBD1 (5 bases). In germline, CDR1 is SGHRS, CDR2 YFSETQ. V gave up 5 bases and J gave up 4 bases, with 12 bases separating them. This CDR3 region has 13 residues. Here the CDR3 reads CASRSDIGTEAFF. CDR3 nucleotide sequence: TGCGCCAGCAGGTCGGACATTGGCACTGAAGCTTTCTTT.

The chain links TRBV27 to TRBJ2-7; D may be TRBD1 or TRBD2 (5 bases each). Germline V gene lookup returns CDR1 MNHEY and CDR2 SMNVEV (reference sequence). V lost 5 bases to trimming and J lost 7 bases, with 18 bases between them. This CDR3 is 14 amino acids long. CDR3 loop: CASSRSRAWGEQYF. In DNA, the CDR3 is TGTGCCAGCAGTCGCTCCAGGGCCTGGGGGGAGCAGTACTTC.

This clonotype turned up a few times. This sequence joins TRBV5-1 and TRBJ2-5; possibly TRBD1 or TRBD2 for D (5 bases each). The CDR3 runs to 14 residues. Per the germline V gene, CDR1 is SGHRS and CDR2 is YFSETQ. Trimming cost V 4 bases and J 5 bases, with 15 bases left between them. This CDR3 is CASSQGPEDETQYF. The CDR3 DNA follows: TGCGCCAGCAGCCAGGGACCCGAGGACGAGACCCAGTACTTC.

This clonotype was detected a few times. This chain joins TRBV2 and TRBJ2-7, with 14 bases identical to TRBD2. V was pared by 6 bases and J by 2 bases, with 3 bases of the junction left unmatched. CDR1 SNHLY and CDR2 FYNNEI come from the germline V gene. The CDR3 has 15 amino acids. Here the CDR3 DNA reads TGTGCCAGCAGGACGGGACTAGCGGGGGCCTACGAGCAGTACTTC. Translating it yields CASRTGLAGAYEQYF.

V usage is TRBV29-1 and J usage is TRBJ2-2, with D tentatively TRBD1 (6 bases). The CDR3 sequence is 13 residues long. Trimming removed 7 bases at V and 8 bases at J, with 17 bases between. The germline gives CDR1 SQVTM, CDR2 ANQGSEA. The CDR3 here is CSARTARAGELFF. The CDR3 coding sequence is TGCAGCGCGAGGACAGCCCGGGCGGGGGAGCTGTTTTTT.

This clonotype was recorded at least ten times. CDR3 bases: TGCAGTGCTCCCCGAGGGACTGTTAGCTCCTACGAGCAGTACTTC. Its translation: CSAPRGTVSSYEQYF. The rearrangement uses TRBV20-1 and TRBJ2-7, with D tentatively TRBD2 (6 bases). The germline CDR1 and CDR2 sequences are DFQATT and SNEGSKA (reference sequence). The CDR3 runs 15 residues. V shed 5 bases and J shed 0 bases, with 17 bases lying between them.

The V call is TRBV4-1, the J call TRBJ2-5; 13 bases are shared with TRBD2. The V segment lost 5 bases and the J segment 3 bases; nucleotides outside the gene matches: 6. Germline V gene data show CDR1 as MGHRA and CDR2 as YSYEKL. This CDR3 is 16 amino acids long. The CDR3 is CASSMGLAGKKETQYF. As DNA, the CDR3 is TGCGCCAGCAGCATGGGACTAGCGGGGAAAAAAGAGACCCAGTACTTC.

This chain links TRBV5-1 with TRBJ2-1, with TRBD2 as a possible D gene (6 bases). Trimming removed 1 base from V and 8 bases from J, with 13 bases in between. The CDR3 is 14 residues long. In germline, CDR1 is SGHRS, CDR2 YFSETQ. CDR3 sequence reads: CASSLMGPGDEQFF. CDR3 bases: TGCGCCAGCAGCTTGATGGGCCCGGGGGATGAGCAGTTCTTC.

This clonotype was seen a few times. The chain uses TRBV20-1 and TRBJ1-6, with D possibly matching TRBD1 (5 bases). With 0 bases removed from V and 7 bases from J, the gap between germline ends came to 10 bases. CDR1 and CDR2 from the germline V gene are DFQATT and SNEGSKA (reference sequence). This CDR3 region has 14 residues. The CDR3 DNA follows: TGCAGTGCTAGAGAGGGGACGGGGAATTCACCCCTCCACTTT. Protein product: CSAREGTGNSPLHF.